This TCR beta chain was profiled in a study of immune evolution from preneoplasia to lung adenocarcinoma. The wider study: HLA loss of heterozygosity: over 5.5% AIS, around 16% MIA, more than 25% ADC, none AAH. Broader study findings: Later-stage lesions appeared to have more T cells, more diversity, less clonality.

In regard to this clone: No antigen is known for it. The junction departs from the called germline gene at one end, perhaps through a read error.

Per the germline V gene, CDR1 is SGHTA and CDR2 is FQGNSA. The CDR3 contains 12 residues. The data were produced by immunoSEQ multiplex PCR, yet TCRdb's version contains in-frame clones alone and is incomplete. The sample has around 41,000 clones, roughly four fifths seen once; the top ten hold about 4.4%. This clonotype originated in a person in their sixties or seventies with lung adenocarcinoma. The sequenced sample consisted of FFPE invasive lung adenocarcinoma tissue. V and J are TRBV7-2 and TRBJ1-3; D gene ambiguous. In DNA form, the CDR3 reads TGTGCCAGCAGCTTTTTTGGAGACACCATATATTTT. It yields the protein CASSFFGDTIYF.